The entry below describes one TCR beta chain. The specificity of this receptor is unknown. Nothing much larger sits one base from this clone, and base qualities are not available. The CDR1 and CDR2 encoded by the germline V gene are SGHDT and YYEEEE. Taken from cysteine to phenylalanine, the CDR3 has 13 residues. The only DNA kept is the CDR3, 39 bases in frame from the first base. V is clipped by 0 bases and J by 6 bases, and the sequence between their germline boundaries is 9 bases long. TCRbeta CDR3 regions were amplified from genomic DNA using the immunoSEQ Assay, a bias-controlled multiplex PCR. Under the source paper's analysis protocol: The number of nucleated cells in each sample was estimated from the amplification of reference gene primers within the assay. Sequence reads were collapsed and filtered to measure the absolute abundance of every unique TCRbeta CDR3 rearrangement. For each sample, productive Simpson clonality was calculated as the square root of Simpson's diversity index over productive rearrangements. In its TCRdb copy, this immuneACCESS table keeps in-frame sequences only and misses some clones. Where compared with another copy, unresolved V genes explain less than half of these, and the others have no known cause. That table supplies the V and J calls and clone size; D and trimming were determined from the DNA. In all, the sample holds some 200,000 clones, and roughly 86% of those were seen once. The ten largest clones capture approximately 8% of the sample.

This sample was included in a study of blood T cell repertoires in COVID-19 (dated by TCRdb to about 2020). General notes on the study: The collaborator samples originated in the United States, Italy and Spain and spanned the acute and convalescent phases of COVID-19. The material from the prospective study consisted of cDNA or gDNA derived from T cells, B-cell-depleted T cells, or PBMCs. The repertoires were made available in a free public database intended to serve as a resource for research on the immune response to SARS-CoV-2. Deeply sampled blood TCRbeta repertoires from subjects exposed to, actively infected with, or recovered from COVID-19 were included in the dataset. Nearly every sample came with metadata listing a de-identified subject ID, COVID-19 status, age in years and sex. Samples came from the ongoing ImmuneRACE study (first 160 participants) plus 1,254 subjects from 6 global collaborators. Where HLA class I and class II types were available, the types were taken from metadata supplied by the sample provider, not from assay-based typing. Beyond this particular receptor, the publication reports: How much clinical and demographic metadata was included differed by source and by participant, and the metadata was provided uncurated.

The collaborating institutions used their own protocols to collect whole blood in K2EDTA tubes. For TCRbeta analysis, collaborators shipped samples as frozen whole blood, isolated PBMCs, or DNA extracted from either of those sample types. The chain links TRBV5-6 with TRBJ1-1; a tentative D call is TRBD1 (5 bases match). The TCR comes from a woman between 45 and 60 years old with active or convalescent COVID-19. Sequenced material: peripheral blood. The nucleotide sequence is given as TGTGCCAGCAGCTTGGGACAGTTGCCTGAAGCTTTCTTT. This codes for CASSLGQLPEAFF.